A single sample is the source of the 2 T cell receptor beta chains below, sequenced in a study of T cell repertoires in cytomegalovirus infection. TCRdb called the reads again in MiXCR, with one record for every CDR3 protein. The sample has 150,000 to 200,000 distinct CDR3 sequences, 15% to 20% seen once. The specimen was CD8+ T cells from PBMCs. The receptors come from a human donor in good health (CMV status not recorded). Some clones in this sample may be carry-over from other donors' samples.

This clonotype has just a few counts. The CDR3 DNA is TGTGCCAGCAGCCTCGGACGGTCGGCCTACAATGAGCAGTTCTTC. Amino acids: CASSLGRSAYNEQFF. J is TRBJ2-1 and V is TRBV7-2; no firm D call. Germline lookup yields CDR1 SGHTA and CDR2 FQGNSA. This CDR3 spans 15 amino acids. Trimming took 5 bases from V and 2 from J, leaving 13 bases between them.

The chain uses TRBV12-3 or TRBV12-4 and TRBJ2-1; no clear D. The CDR3 covers 14 residues. The ends were cut back, 4 bases at V and 0 bases at J, with 7 bases in the middle. In nucleotides, the CDR3 is TGTGCCAGCAGTTCCGATTACTCCTACAATGAGCAGTTCTTC. Its translation: CASSSDYSYNEQFF.